This T cell receptor beta chain was documented in a study of blood T cell repertoires in COVID-19. As for the study in general: Spain, Italy and the United States supplied samples that represented acute and convalescent COVID-19.

J lost 3 bases, V lost 3 bases, and 5 bases had no gene match. The CDR3 contains 14 residues. Germline lookup yields CDR1 GTSNPN and CDR2 SVGIG (reference sequence). The protocol was immunoSEQ multiplex PCR, while the TCRdb copy is restricted to in-frame clones and leaves out a portion. This table holds 90,000 to 120,000 clones, roughly 80% found once. The TCR comes from a woman over 75 with active or convalescent COVID-19. This chain joins TRBV30 and TRBJ1-2; 9 positions match TRBD1. The sample comprised peripheral blood. Here the CDR3 DNA reads TGTGCCTGGAGGGGGGACAGGGACGACTATGGCTACACCTTC. It translates to CAWRGDRDDYGYTF.